The rows below give T cell receptor beta chains drawn from one sample of a study of CD8 T cells in ankylosing spondylitis. A single record per CDR3 protein comes from TCRdb applying MiXCR to the 5' RACE reads. The data contain fewer than 250,000 distinct CDR3 sequences, around 18% of them seen just once; the ten biggest clones take up roughly 46%. The sample comprised blood, either unsorted or a sorted T cell fraction (not recorded which). These receptors were obtained from a male donor with ankylosing spondylitis. CDR3s include the opening cysteine and the closing phenylalanine or tryptophan. The D gene is left open where the match is weak. Not all rows give a size; the values are once, few, many and, for expanded clones, a class.

>TRBV28|TRBD1|TRBJ2-5|few
CASSNRDREETQYF
TGTGCCAGCAGCAACCGGGACAGGGAAGAGACCCAGTACTTC
>TRBV6-2/TRBV6-3|-|TRBJ2-5|few
CASSYGPKAREETQYF
TGTGCCAGCAGTTACGGCCCAAAGGCCAGAGAAGAGACCCAGTACTTC
>TRBV5-5|TRBD2|TRBJ2-2|many
CASSFLSGSATGELFF
TGTGCCAGCAGCTTCCTCAGCGGGAGTGCCACCGGGGAGCTGTTTTTT
>TRBV12-3/TRBV12-4|TRBD1|TRBJ1-2|few
CASSLTGDYTF
TGTGCCAGCAGTTTGACAGGGGACTACACCTTC
>TRBV5-1|TRBD1|TRBJ1-2|-
CASSTWTGSILYGYTF
TGCGCCAGCAGCACATGGACAGGGTCAATCCTCTATGGCTACACCTTC
>TRBV20-1|-|TRBJ2-1|many
CSARGLTTSWNEQFF
TGCAGTGCTAGGGGACTTACCACGTCGTGGAATGAGCAGTTCTTC
>TRBV10-3|TRBD2|TRBJ2-5|-
CAISEVAAGEETQYF
TGTGCCATCAGTGAGGTGGCAGCGGGGGAAGAGACCCAGTACTTC
>TRBV20-1|-|TRBJ2-7|few
CSARAPSGAYEQYF
TGCAGTGCTAGAGCCCCAAGTGGGGCCTACGAGCAGTACTTC
>TRBV15|-|TRBJ2-1|-
CATSRQSYNEQFF
TGTGCCACCAGCAGGCAGTCCTACAATGAGCAGTTCTTC
>TRBV12-3/TRBV12-4|TRBD1|TRBJ2-7|-
CASSPIITGTGLDEQYF
TGTGCCAGCAGCCCAATCATTACCGGGACAGGGCTCGACGAGCAGTACTTC
>TRBV14|TRBD2|TRBJ2-1|few
CASSHAMIAGPYNEQFF
TGTGCCAGCAGCCATGCCATGATAGCGGGACCCTACAATGAGCAGTTCTTC
>TRBV29-1|TRBD1|TRBJ1-2|few
CSVDGTGAFGYTF
TGCAGCGTTGATGGGACAGGGGCCTTTGGCTACACCTTC
>TRBV11-2|-|TRBJ2-7|-
CASSVVEQTYEQYF
TGTGCCAGCAGCGTCGTAGAACAGACCTACGAGCAGTACTTC
>TRBV4-3|-|TRBJ2-2|many
CASSQDRYNTGELFF
TGCGCCAGCAGCCAAGACAGATACAACACCGGGGAGCTGTTTTTT
>TRBV16|-|TRBJ2-2|-
CASSQGNNGPGELFF
TGTGCCAGCAGCCAAGGCAATAACGGTCCAGGGGAGCTGTTTTTT
>TRBV27|TRBD1|TRBJ2-7|-
CASMQTGTYEQYF
TGTGCCAGCATGCAGACAGGGACCTACGAGCAGTACTTC
>TRBV25-1|-|TRBJ1-1|few
CASSGTAIEAFF
TGTGCCAGCAGTGGGACAGCCATTGAAGCTTTCTTT
>TRBV12-3/TRBV12-4|-|TRBJ2-7|many
CASSADFYEQYF
TGTGCCAGCAGTGCGGACTTTTACGAGCAGTACTTC
>TRBV9|-|TRBJ2-7|-
CASSVGATGRDQSF
TGTGCCAGCAGCGTAGGCGCAACAGGACGAGATCAAAGCTTC
>TRBV6-5|-|TRBJ1-3|few
CASSYSSGPGNTIYF
TGTGCCAGCAGTTACTCTTCAGGGCCTGGAAACACCATATATTTT
>TRBV29-1|-|TRBJ2-7|-
CSAHIQSDGSYEQYF
TGCAGCGCCCACATTCAGTCCGACGGATCCTACGAGCAGTACTTC
>TRBV4-3|-|TRBJ2-5|-
CASSQDRGQETQYF
TGCGCCAGCAGCCAAGACAGGGGTCAAGAGACCCAGTACTTC
>TRBV4-1|-|TRBJ1-1|-
CASSHLGRMNTEAFF
TGCGCCAGCAGCCACCTCGGACGGATGAACACTGAAGCTTTCTTT
>TRBV7-6|-|TRBJ1-6|-
CASSLDGPYNSPLHF
TGTGCCAGCAGCTTAGACGGGCCCTATAATTCACCCCTCCACTTT
>TRBV7-9|TRBD1|TRBJ1-1|few
CASSAGQPNIRTEAFF
TGTGCCAGCAGCGCGGGACAGCCGAACATAAGGACTGAAGCTTTCTTT
>TRBV28|-|TRBJ1-1|few
CASSLYWGANTEAFF
TGTGCCAGCAGTTTATACTGGGGTGCTAACACTGAAGCTTTCTTT
>TRBV7-6|TRBD1|TRBJ1-1|-
CASWTGGENTEAFF
TGTGCCAGTTGGACAGGGGGCGAGAACACTGAAGCTTTCTTT
>TRBV20-1|-|TRBJ1-3|few
CSARDVFAGNTIYF
TGCAGTGCTAGAGATGTTTTTGCTGGAAACACCATATATTTT
>TRBV29-1|TRBD1|TRBJ1-1|many
CSVWTGGETEAFF
TGCAGCGTATGGACAGGGGGTGAAACTGAAGCTTTCTTT
>TRBV27|TRBD1|TRBJ1-1|many
CASSWTGNTEAFF
TGTGCCAGCAGTTGGACAGGGAACACTGAAGCTTTCTTT
>TRBV19|-|TRBJ2-7|few
CASSIDATTHFYEQYF
TGTGCCAGTAGTATAGACGCGACGACACACTTCTACGAGCAGTACTTC
>TRBV4-3|-|TRBJ2-1|few
CASSQDPGNFDEQFF
TGCGCCAGCAGCCAAGATCCGGGGAATTTCGATGAGCAGTTCTTC
>TRBV13|-|TRBJ1-1|-
CASSLLSSNTEAFF
TGTGCCAGCAGCCTCCTATCCTCGAACACTGAAGCTTTCTTT
>TRBV4-1|TRBD1|TRBJ2-5|-
CASSQGQGARETQYF
TGCGCCAGCAGCCAAGGTCAGGGGGCGCGGGAGACCCAGTACTTC
>TRBV29-1|TRBD2|TRBJ2-1|few
CSVEGSGLAGEQFF
TGCAGCGTTGAAGGGTCGGGACTAGCTGGTGAGCAGTTCTTC
>TRBV11-2|-|TRBJ2-7|-
CASSLVAVYSISQYF
TGTGCCAGCAGCTTAGTCGCAGTTTATTCTATATCGCAGTACTTC
>TRBV29-1|-|TRBJ2-7|few
CSVVAESVYEQYF
TGCAGCGTTGTAGCGGAGAGCGTCTACGAGCAGTACTTC
>TRBV4-1|-|TRBJ2-2|-
CASSAQGGTGELFF
TGCGCTAGCAGCGCACAGGGTGGGACCGGGGAGCTGTTTTTT
>TRBV6-5|-|TRBJ1-1|few
CASSYGYGENTEAFF
TGTGCCAGCAGTTACGGGTATGGGGAAAACACTGAAGCTTTCTTT
>TRBV7-9|-|TRBJ1-1|few
CASSYLQAMNTEAFF
TGTGCCAGCAGCTACCTTCAGGCCATGAACACTGAAGCTTTCTTT
>TRBV27|-|TRBJ1-2|-
CASSLSGGNYGYTF
TGTGCCAGCAGTTTATCAGGGGGAAACTATGGCTACACCTTC
>TRBV6-1|TRBD1|TRBJ2-3|few
CASSDGTGYSSDTQYF
TGTGCCAGCAGTGATGGGACAGGGTATAGTTCGGATACGCAGTATTTT
>TRBV6-1|-|TRBJ2-7|few
CASSEWKGGSYEQYF
TGTGCCAGCAGTGAATGGAAGGGCGGATCCTACGAGCAGTACTTC
>TRBV7-9|-|TRBJ2-1|-
CASSLPIRGRDEQFF
TGTGCCAGCAGCTTACCCATTCGAGGGCGGGATGAGCAGTTCTTC
>TRBV9|TRBD2|TRBJ2-1|-
CASSVGAGGDYNEQFF
TGTGCCAGCAGCGTAGGTGCGGGAGGGGACTACAATGAGCAGTTCTTC
>TRBV12-3/TRBV12-4|-|TRBJ2-3|few
CASSLLGTGTDTQYF
TGTGCCAGCAGTTTATTGGGCACTGGCACAGATACGCAGTATTTT
>TRBV13|-|TRBJ2-7|-
CASSLGKGVYEQYF
TGTGCCAGCAGCTTAGGGAAGGGAGTTTACGAGCAGTACTTC
>TRBV20-1|-|TRBJ1-4|few
CSASGQSNEKLFF
TGCAGTGCTAGCGGACAGAGTAATGAAAAACTGTTTTTT
>TRBV12-3/TRBV12-4|-|TRBJ1-5|few
CASSPSPDRFSNQPQHF
TGTGCCAGCAGTCCGAGCCCAGATCGGTTTAGCAATCAGCCCCAGCATTTT
>TRBV5-4|-|TRBJ1-1|many
CASSPGPGTEAFF
TGTGCCAGCTCTCCCGGGCCTGGCACTGAAGCTTTCTTT
>TRBV4-3|-|TRBJ2-7|few
CASSQDAEPPYEQYF
TGCGCCAGCAGCCAAGACGCCGAGCCTCCCTACGAGCAGTACTTC
>TRBV2|-|TRBJ1-1|few
CASSVWGGGTEAFF
TGTGCCAGCAGTGTTTGGGGAGGTGGAACTGAAGCTTTCTTT
>TRBV27|-|TRBJ1-2|few
CASRGGSTGYTF
TGTGCCAGCAGGGGGGGAAGCACGGGCTACACCTTC
>TRBV27|-|TRBJ1-1|-
CASTPSLGNTEAFF
TGTGCCAGCACCCCGAGCCTTGGGAACACTGAAGCTTTCTTT